Included here is one T cell receptor (beta chain) sequence, with context. Amplification yielded TCR beta CDR3 regions, with RNA transcripts as the source. The study used the HTBI primer set for a first-round RT-PCR of the TCR CDR3. TCRdb recomputed calls from the multiplex PCR reads with MiXCR, one row per CDR3 protein. The table lists approximately 490,000 distinct CDR3 sequences, about 20% of them singletons. The data derive from a study of T cells in Graves' hyperthyroidism and ophthalmopathy. The germline gives CDR1 SGHRS, CDR2 YFSETQ. The CDR3 contains 11 residues. Germline trimming cut 2 bases from V and 14 bases from J; bases unmatched to any gene: 3.

Material for sequencing was blood. V is TRBV5-1 and J is TRBJ2-1; TRBD2 matches at 8 bases. The TCR was taken from a woman between 65 and 79 years old with Graves' ophthalmopathy. The CDR3 is CASSLAGVEFF. The CDR3 region has the DNA TGCGCCAGCAGCTTAGCGGGAGTTGAGTTCTTC.